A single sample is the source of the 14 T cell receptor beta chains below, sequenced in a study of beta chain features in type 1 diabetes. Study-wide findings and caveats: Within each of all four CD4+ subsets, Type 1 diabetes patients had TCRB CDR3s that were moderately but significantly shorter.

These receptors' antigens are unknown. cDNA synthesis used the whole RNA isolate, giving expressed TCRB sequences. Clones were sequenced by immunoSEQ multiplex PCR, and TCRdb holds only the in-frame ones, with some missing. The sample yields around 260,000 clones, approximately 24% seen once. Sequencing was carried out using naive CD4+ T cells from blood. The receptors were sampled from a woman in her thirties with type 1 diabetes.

DNA of the CDR3: TGTGCCTGGAGTGTGGCAGGGGCTTTACCAGATACGCAGTATTTT. Amino acid sequence: CAWSVAGALPDTQYF. The chain employs TRBV30 and TRBJ2-3; the D gene is possibly TRBD1 (6 bases). The CDR3 covers 15 residues. V was trimmed by 0 bases and J by 4 bases, leaving 14 bases between them. The germline V gene has CDR1 GTSNPN and CDR2 SVGIG (reference sequence).

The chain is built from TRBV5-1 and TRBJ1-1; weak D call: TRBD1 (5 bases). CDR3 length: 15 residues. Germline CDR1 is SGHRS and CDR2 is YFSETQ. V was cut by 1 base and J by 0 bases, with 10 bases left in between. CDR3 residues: CASSLTRAMNTEAFF. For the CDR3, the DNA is TGCGCCAGCAGCTTGACCAGGGCCATGAACACTGAAGCTTTCTTT. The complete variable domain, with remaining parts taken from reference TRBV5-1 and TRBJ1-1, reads KAGVTQTPRYLIKTRGQQVTLSCSPISGHRSVSWYQQTPGQGLQFLFEYFSETQRNKGNFPGRFSGRQFSNSRSEMNVSTLELGDSALYLCASSLTRAMNTEAFFGQGTRLTVV.

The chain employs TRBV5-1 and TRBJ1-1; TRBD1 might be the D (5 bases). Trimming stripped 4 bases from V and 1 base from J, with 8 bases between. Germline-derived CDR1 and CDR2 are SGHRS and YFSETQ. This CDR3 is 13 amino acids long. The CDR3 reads CASSVTANTEAFF. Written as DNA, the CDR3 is TGCGCCAGCAGCGTGACAGCGAACACTGAAGCTTTCTTT. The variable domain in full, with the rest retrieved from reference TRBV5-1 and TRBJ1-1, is KAGVTQTPRYLIKTRGQQVTLSCSPISGHRSVSWYQQTPGQGLQFLFEYFSETQRNKGNFPGRFSGRQFSNSRSEMNVSTLELGDSALYLCASSVTANTEAFFGQGTRLTVV.

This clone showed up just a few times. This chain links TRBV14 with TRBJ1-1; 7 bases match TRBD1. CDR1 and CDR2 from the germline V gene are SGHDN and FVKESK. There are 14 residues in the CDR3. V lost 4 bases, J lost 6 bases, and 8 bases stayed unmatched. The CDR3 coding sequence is TGTGCCAGCAGCCCCCGACAGGGTAGGGCTGAAGCTTTCTTT. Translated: CASSPRQGRAEAFF.

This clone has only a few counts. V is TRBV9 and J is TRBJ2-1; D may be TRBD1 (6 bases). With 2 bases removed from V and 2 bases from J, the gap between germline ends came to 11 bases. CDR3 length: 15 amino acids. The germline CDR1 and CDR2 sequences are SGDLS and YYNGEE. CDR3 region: CASSVGHQAYNEQFF. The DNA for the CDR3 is TGTGCCAGCAGCGTGGGACACCAAGCCTACAATGAGCAGTTCTTC.

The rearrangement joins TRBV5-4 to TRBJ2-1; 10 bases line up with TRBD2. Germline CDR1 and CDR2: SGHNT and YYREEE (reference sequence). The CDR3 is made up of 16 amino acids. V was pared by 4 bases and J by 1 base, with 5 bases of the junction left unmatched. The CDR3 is CASSPGLAVSYNEQFF. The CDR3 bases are TGTGCCAGCAGCCCTGGACTAGCGGTTTCCTACAATGAGCAGTTCTTC.

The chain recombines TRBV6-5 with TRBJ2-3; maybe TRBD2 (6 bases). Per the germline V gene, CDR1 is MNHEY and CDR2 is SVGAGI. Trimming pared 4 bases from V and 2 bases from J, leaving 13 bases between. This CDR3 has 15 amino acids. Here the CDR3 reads CASSLGAGYTDTQYF. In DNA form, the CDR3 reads TGTGCCAGCAGTTTAGGAGCGGGTTACACAGATACGCAGTATTTT.

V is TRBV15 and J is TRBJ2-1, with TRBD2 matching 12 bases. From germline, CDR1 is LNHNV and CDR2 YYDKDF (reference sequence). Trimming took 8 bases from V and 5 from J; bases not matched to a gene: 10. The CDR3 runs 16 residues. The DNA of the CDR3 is TGTGCCACCCGGCCCGGGACTAGCGGGTTCCACAATGAGCAGTTCTTC. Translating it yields CATRPGTSGFHNEQFF.

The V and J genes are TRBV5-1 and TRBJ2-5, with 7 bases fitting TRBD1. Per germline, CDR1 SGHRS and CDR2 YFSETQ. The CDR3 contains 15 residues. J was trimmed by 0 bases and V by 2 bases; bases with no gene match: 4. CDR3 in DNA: TGCGCCAGCAGCTTTGTGGGGACAGACCAAGAGACCCAGTACTTC. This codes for CASSFVGTDQETQYF.

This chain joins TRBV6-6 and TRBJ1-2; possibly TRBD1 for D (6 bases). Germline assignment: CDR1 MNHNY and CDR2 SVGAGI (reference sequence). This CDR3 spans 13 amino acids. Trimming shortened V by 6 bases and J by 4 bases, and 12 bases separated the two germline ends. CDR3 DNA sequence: TGTGCCAGCAGCTCCTTGGACAGCTATGGCTACACCTTC. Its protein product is CASSSLDSYGYTF.

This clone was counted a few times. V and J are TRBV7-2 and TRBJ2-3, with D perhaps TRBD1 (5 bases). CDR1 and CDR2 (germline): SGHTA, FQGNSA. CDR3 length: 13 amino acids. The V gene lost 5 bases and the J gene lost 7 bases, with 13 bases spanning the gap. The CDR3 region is CASSPGAVNTQYF. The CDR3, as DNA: TGTGCCAGCAGCCCTGGGGCCGTTAATACGCAGTATTTT.

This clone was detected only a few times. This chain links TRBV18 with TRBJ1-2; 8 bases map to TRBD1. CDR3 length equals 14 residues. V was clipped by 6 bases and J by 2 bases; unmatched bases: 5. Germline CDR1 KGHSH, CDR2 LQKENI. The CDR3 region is CASSPRDRNYGYTF. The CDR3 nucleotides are TGTGCCAGCTCGCCTCGGGACAGGAACTATGGCTACACCTTC.

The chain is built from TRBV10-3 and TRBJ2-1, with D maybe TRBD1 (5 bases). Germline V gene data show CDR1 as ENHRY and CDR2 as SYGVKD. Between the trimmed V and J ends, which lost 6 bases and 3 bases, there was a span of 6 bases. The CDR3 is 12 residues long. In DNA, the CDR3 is TGTGCCATCAGGGGGCTCTACAATGAGCAGTTCTTC. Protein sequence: CAIRGLYNEQFF.

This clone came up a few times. CDR3 in DNA: TGTGCCAGCAGCCCCCCCCGGACAACTGGGGCCAACGTCCTGACTTTC. This encodes CASSPPRTTGANVLTF. The rearrangement joins TRBV7-9 to TRBJ2-6; tentative D call: TRBD1 (5 bases). V lost 5 bases, J lost 2 bases, and 13 bases lay in between. The CDR3 sequence is 16 residues long. Per germline, CDR1 SEHNR and CDR2 FQNEAQ (reference sequence).